A selection of T cell receptor beta chains follows, all from one sample in a study of blood T cells in healthy people across ages. A single record per CDR3 protein comes from TCRdb applying MiXCR to the 5' RACE reads. The repertoire holds over 450,000 distinct CDR3 sequences, about 25% seen once, with roughly 9.4% in the top ten. The sample was also linked to a second study, of T cells of mothers and their children.

The source material was blood. All receptors derive from a boy younger than 18 in good health. CDR3s include the opening cysteine and the closing phenylalanine or tryptophan. D genes are given only for firm matches. A row's size may be missing; if present it is once, few, many or a size class.

d_gene: -
abundance: many
v_gene: TRBV10-3
j_gene: TRBJ2-5
CDR3aa: CAIKGPGVETQYF
CDR3nt: TGTGCCATCAAGGGTCCGGGGGTAGAGACCCAGTACTTC

d_gene: TRBD2
abundance: -
v_gene: TRBV5-6
j_gene: TRBJ2-7
CDR3aa: CASSSRTSGSVPYEQYF
CDR3nt: TGTGCCAGCAGCTCGCGGACTAGCGGGAGTGTCCCCTACGAGCAGTACTTC

d_gene: -
abundance: -
v_gene: TRBV9
j_gene: TRBJ2-5
CDR3aa: CASSVARGKTQYF
CDR3nt: TGTGCCAGCAGCGTAGCGCGGGGCAAGACCCAGTACTTC

d_gene: -
abundance: few
v_gene: TRBV20-1
j_gene: TRBJ1-5
CDR3aa: CSARAIGNQPQHF
CDR3nt: TGCAGTGCTAGGGCTATAGGCAATCAGCCCCAGCATTTT

d_gene: TRBD1
abundance: few
v_gene: TRBV5-1
j_gene: TRBJ1-4
CDR3aa: CASSYGDRGDEKLLF
CDR3nt: TGCGCCAGCAGCTATGGGGACAGGGGTGACGAAAAACTGCTTTTT

d_gene: TRBD2
abundance: -
v_gene: TRBV20-1
j_gene: TRBJ2-3
CDR3aa: CSASGGDTDTQYF
CDR3nt: TGCAGTGCTAGCGGGGGGGACACAGATACGCAGTATTTT

d_gene: -
abundance: -
v_gene: TRBV6-2/TRBV6-3
j_gene: TRBJ2-1
CDR3aa: CASRAGGSNEQFF
CDR3nt: TGTGCCAGCCGCGCTGGGGGGTCCAATGAGCAGTTCTTC

d_gene: -
abundance: -
v_gene: TRBV7-3
j_gene: TRBJ1-2
CDR3aa: CASSLTVSEYGYTF
CDR3nt: TGTGCCAGCAGCTTAACGGTTTCGGAGTATGGCTACACCTTC

d_gene: TRBD2
abundance: -
v_gene: TRBV4-3
j_gene: TRBJ2-5
CDR3aa: CASSPLSSGRMETQYF
CDR3nt: TGCGCCAGCAGCCCCCTATCTAGCGGGAGGATGGAGACCCAGTACTTC

d_gene: -
abundance: -
v_gene: TRBV7-2
j_gene: TRBJ1-1
CDR3aa: CASSQPRPNTEAFF
CDR3nt: TGTGCCAGCAGCCAGCCCAGACCGAACACTGAAGCTTTCTTT

d_gene: -
abundance: -
v_gene: TRBV7-7
j_gene: TRBJ2-7
CDR3aa: CASSVPGAVEQYF
CDR3nt: TGTGCTAGCTCGGTCCCCGGGGCAGTCGAGCAGTACTTC

d_gene: -
abundance: few
v_gene: TRBV14
j_gene: TRBJ1-1
CDR3aa: CASSPRERNTEAFF
CDR3nt: TGTGCCAGCAGCCCTCGGGAAAGGAACACTGAAGCTTTCTTT

d_gene: -
abundance: -
v_gene: TRBV6-1
j_gene: TRBJ2-7
CDR3aa: CASSETGLYEQYF
CDR3nt: TGTGCCAGCAGTGAAACAGGGCTCTACGAGCAGTACTTC

d_gene: -
abundance: -
v_gene: TRBV3-1
j_gene: TRBJ2-2
CDR3aa: CASSQPGRKELFF
CDR3nt: TGTGCCAGCAGCCAACCGGGACGTAAGGAGCTGTTTTTT

d_gene: TRBD2
abundance: -
v_gene: TRBV25-1
j_gene: TRBJ2-3
CDR3aa: CASRALAGSRVDTQYF
CDR3nt: TGTGCCAGCAGAGCCCTAGCGGGATCCCGTGTCGATACGCAGTATTTT

d_gene: TRBD2
abundance: -
v_gene: TRBV4-3
j_gene: TRBJ2-3
CDR3aa: CASSQAYSGGPTDTQYF
CDR3nt: TGCGCCAGCAGCCAAGCATATTCGGGGGGGCCCACAGATACGCAGTATTTT

d_gene: -
abundance: few
v_gene: TRBV28
j_gene: TRBJ2-7
CDR3aa: CASSLTDRFHEQYF
CDR3nt: TGTGCCAGCAGTTTAACCGACAGGTTCCACGAGCAGTACTTC

d_gene: -
abundance: many
v_gene: TRBV6-5
j_gene: TRBJ2-5
CDR3aa: CASSYSIYGRETQYF
CDR3nt: TGTGCCAGCAGTTACTCGATTTATGGGAGGGAGACCCAGTACTTC

d_gene: -
abundance: few
v_gene: TRBV30
j_gene: TRBJ2-4
CDR3aa: CAWSVGPAQNIQYF
CDR3nt: TGTGCCTGGAGTGTGGGGCCAGCCCAAAACATTCAGTACTTC

d_gene: TRBD1
abundance: -
v_gene: TRBV9
j_gene: TRBJ1-2
CDR3aa: CASSVPDRGYGYTF
CDR3nt: TGTGCCAGCAGCGTACCCGACAGGGGCTATGGCTACACCTTC

d_gene: TRBD2
abundance: many
v_gene: TRBV9
j_gene: TRBJ2-5
CDR3aa: CASSVSAGEVETQYF
CDR3nt: TGTGCCAGCAGCGTCTCAGCGGGAGAGGTAGAGACCCAGTACTTC

d_gene: -
abundance: -
v_gene: TRBV29-1
j_gene: TRBJ2-7
CDR3aa: CSVEETVGYEQYF
CDR3nt: TGCAGCGTTGAAGAAACAGTTGGGTACGAGCAGTACTTC

d_gene: -
abundance: few
v_gene: TRBV6-5
j_gene: TRBJ2-3
CDR3aa: CASSYRRTQLSTDTQYF
CDR3nt: TGTGCCAGCAGTTACCGTCGGACACAATTAAGCACAGATACGCAGTATTTT

d_gene: -
abundance: many
v_gene: TRBV15
j_gene: TRBJ1-1
CDR3aa: CATSTNDLPLGWERTEAFF
CDR3nt: TGTGCCACCAGCACGAACGACTTACCCTTGGGTTGGGAGAGAACTGAAGCTTTCTTT

d_gene: TRBD2
abundance: -
v_gene: TRBV6-5
j_gene: TRBJ2-7
CDR3aa: CASIKNLAGGRYEQYF
CDR3nt: TGTGCCAGCATTAAGAATCTAGCGGGAGGAAGGTACGAGCAGTACTTC

d_gene: TRBD2
abundance: many
v_gene: TRBV10-3
j_gene: TRBJ2-7
CDR3aa: CAISEWGLAVGEQYF
CDR3nt: TGTGCCATCAGTGAGTGGGGTCTAGCGGTGGGGGAGCAGTACTTC

d_gene: -
abundance: few
v_gene: TRBV5-1
j_gene: TRBJ2-5
CDR3aa: CASSSLVSETQYF
CDR3nt: TGCGCCAGCAGCTCACTAGTTTCGGAGACCCAGTACTTC

d_gene: -
abundance: -
v_gene: TRBV5-1
j_gene: TRBJ1-1
CDR3aa: CASSLGGANEAFF
CDR3nt: TGCGCCAGCAGCTTGGGGGGCGCGAATGAAGCTTTCTTT

d_gene: -
abundance: -
v_gene: TRBV6-4
j_gene: TRBJ2-5
CDR3aa: CARSMREIVQYF
CDR3nt: TGTGCCCGCAGCATGCGGGAAATCGTGCAGTACTTC

d_gene: -
abundance: few
v_gene: TRBV2
j_gene: TRBJ2-6
CDR3aa: CASRAAVGVANVLTF
CDR3nt: TGTGCCAGCAGGGCTGCGGTGGGGGTGGCCAACGTCCTGACTTTC

d_gene: TRBD1
abundance: -
v_gene: TRBV7-2
j_gene: TRBJ2-5
CDR3aa: CASSGRTGLETQYF
CDR3nt: TGTGCCAGCAGCGGACGGACAGGGCTGGAGACCCAGTACTTC

d_gene: TRBD2
abundance: -
v_gene: TRBV9
j_gene: TRBJ2-7
CDR3aa: CASSVGAGGLTYEQYF
CDR3nt: TGTGCCAGCAGCGTAGGGGCGGGGGGCCTGACCTACGAGCAGTACTTC

d_gene: -
abundance: -
v_gene: TRBV7-2
j_gene: TRBJ2-1
CDR3aa: CASSFIATSAGLSYNEQFF
CDR3nt: TGTGCCAGCAGCTTCATAGCGACTTCGGCGGGACTTAGCTACAATGAGCAGTTCTTC

d_gene: -
abundance: -
v_gene: TRBV27
j_gene: TRBJ2-1
CDR3aa: CATDPLEQFF
CDR3nt: TGTGCCACCGACCCCCTAGAGCAGTTCTTC

d_gene: -
abundance: -
v_gene: TRBV12-3/TRBV12-4
j_gene: TRBJ2-2
CDR3aa: CASSAQMIRELFF
CDR3nt: TGTGCCAGCAGTGCCCAGATGATACGGGAGCTGTTTTTT

d_gene: TRBD1
abundance: -
v_gene: TRBV24-1
j_gene: TRBJ2-3
CDR3aa: CATSDLRDRVTDTQYF
CDR3nt: TGTGCCACCAGTGATTTAAGGGACAGGGTGACAGATACGCAGTATTTT

d_gene: -
abundance: -
v_gene: TRBV24-1
j_gene: TRBJ1-2
CDR3aa: CATSDLRAIGYTF
CDR3nt: TGTGCCACCAGTGATTTGCGGGCGATCGGGTACACCTTC

d_gene: -
abundance: -
v_gene: TRBV2
j_gene: TRBJ1-1
CDR3aa: CASSDTISMNTEAFF
CDR3nt: TGTGCCAGCAGTGATACGATTAGTATGAACACTGAAGCTTTCTTT

d_gene: -
abundance: -
v_gene: TRBV3-1
j_gene: TRBJ1-1
CDR3aa: CASSQDVRKGIWPLNTEAFF
CDR3nt: TGTGCCAGCAGCCAAGACGTTCGCAAGGGGATTTGGCCACTGAACACTGAAGCTTTCTTT

d_gene: -
abundance: -
v_gene: TRBV4-3
j_gene: TRBJ2-7
CDR3aa: CASSQDWQGGYEQYF
CDR3nt: TGCGCCAGCAGCCAAGATTGGCAGGGGGGTTACGAGCAGTACTTC

d_gene: -
abundance: -
v_gene: TRBV19
j_gene: TRBJ2-7
CDR3aa: CASSMRENYEQYF
CDR3nt: TGTGCCAGTAGTATGAGGGAGAACTACGAGCAGTACTTC

d_gene: -
abundance: few
v_gene: TRBV27
j_gene: TRBJ2-3
CDR3aa: CASSLGGPTDTQYF
CDR3nt: TGTGCCAGCAGTTTAGGGGGGCCAACAGATACGCAGTATTTT

d_gene: -
abundance: many
v_gene: TRBV18
j_gene: TRBJ2-1
CDR3aa: CASSPFYNEQFF
CDR3nt: TGTGCCAGCTCACCTTTCTACAATGAGCAGTTCTTC

d_gene: -
abundance: -
v_gene: TRBV11-2
j_gene: TRBJ2-5
CDR3aa: CASSLVAGKVTQYF
CDR3nt: TGTGCCAGCAGCTTAGTAGCAGGGAAGGTGACCCAGTACTTC

d_gene: -
abundance: few
v_gene: TRBV7-3
j_gene: TRBJ1-1
CDR3aa: CASSLSGGAEAFF
CDR3nt: TGTGCCAGCAGCTTAAGTGGGGGCGCTGAAGCTTTCTTT

d_gene: -
abundance: -
v_gene: TRBV19
j_gene: TRBJ2-1
CDR3aa: CASSSGSYNEQFF
CDR3nt: TGTGCCAGCAGCTCAGGGTCCTACAATGAGCAGTTCTTC

d_gene: -
abundance: -
v_gene: TRBV15
j_gene: TRBJ2-2
CDR3aa: CATSRDRASTGELFF
CDR3nt: TGTGCCACCAGCAGAGACAGGGCGAGTACCGGGGAGCTGTTTTTT

d_gene: TRBD1
abundance: few
v_gene: TRBV12-3/TRBV12-4
j_gene: TRBJ1-1
CDR3aa: CASSSRQGPGTEAFF
CDR3nt: TGTGCCAGCAGTTCAAGACAGGGGCCGGGGACTGAAGCTTTCTTT

d_gene: -
abundance: -
v_gene: TRBV2
j_gene: TRBJ2-3
CDR3aa: CASRERGDTQYF
CDR3nt: TGTGCCAGCAGGGAGAGGGGTGATACGCAGTATTTT

d_gene: -
abundance: -
v_gene: TRBV3-1
j_gene: TRBJ2-7
CDR3aa: CASSLGLRRTSYEQYF
CDR3nt: TGTGCCAGCAGCCTTGGATTACGGCGGACGAGCTACGAGCAGTACTTC

d_gene: TRBD1
abundance: -
v_gene: TRBV12-3/TRBV12-4
j_gene: TRBJ2-1
CDR3aa: CASRTIGTVGNEQFF
CDR3nt: TGTGCCAGCAGAACAATAGGGACAGTGGGGAATGAGCAGTTCTTC

d_gene: -
abundance: -
v_gene: TRBV19
j_gene: TRBJ2-1
CDR3aa: CARPWGEQFF
CDR3nt: TGCGCCAGGCCCTGGGGCGAGCAGTTCTTC

d_gene: -
abundance: -
v_gene: TRBV4-3
j_gene: TRBJ2-1
CDR3aa: CASSQGDTYNEQFF
CDR3nt: TGCGCCAGCAGCCAAGGAGACACATACAATGAGCAGTTCTTC

d_gene: -
abundance: -
v_gene: TRBV20-1
j_gene: TRBJ2-1
CDR3aa: CSERGRSSNEQFF
CDR3nt: TGCAGTGAACGGGGGCGGTCTAGCAATGAGCAGTTCTTC